Listed below are T cell receptor beta chains from one sample, sequenced in a study of beta chain features in type 1 diabetes. The table came from immunoSEQ multiplex PCR; TCRdb's copy has only in-frame clones and leaves some out. The table has 450,000 to 600,000 clones, 30% seen once; the top ten hold roughly 0.066%. Specimen: naive CD4+ T cells from blood. All receptors derive from a man younger than 30 in good health. Each CDR3 is given with its conserved first and last residue. Each record gives: V gene, J gene, D gene, clone size, CDR3 DNA, CDR3 protein. The D gene is left open where the match is weak. A clone size is listed for some rows: how often the clone was seen (once, few, many), or a class if it is expanded.

v_call: TRBV30
j_call: TRBJ1-2
d_call: .
clone_size: few
cdr3_nt: TGTGCCTGGAACCCAGGGGTTTATGGCTACACCTTC
cdr3_aa: CAWNPGVYGYTF

v_call: TRBV30
j_call: TRBJ1-1
d_call: .
clone_size: few
cdr3_nt: TGTGCCTGGAGAAAGGGTGTGAACACTGAAGCTTTCTTT
cdr3_aa: CAWRKGVNTEAFF

v_call: TRBV7-2
j_call: TRBJ2-5
d_call: .
clone_size: .
cdr3_nt: TGTGCCAGCGGCCGCGGGGATCAAGAGACCCAGTACTTC
cdr3_aa: CASGRGDQETQYF

v_call: TRBV14
j_call: TRBJ2-7
d_call: .
clone_size: .
cdr3_nt: TGTGCCAGCAGCCAAGAGAGAGGCCTTTACGAGCAGTACTTC
cdr3_aa: CASSQERGLYEQYF

v_call: TRBV7-2
j_call: TRBJ1-5
d_call: .
clone_size: few
cdr3_nt: TGTGCCAGCAGCTTAGCTCACGGCACCGCGCCCCAGCATTTT
cdr3_aa: CASSLAHGTAPQHF

v_call: TRBV30
j_call: TRBJ1-1
d_call: .
clone_size: .
cdr3_nt: TGTGCCTGGAAGGTAGGGTTCACTGAAGCTTTCTTT
cdr3_aa: CAWKVGFTEAFF

v_call: TRBV18
j_call: TRBJ2-7
d_call: TRBD2
clone_size: .
cdr3_nt: TGTGCCAGCTCCGATGCGGGAGGGTACGAGCAGTACTTC
cdr3_aa: CASSDAGGYEQYF

v_call: TRBV28
j_call: TRBJ2-7
d_call: .
clone_size: .
cdr3_nt: TGTGCCAGCAGTCCGTCCGACAGCTACGAGCAGTACTTC
cdr3_aa: CASSPSDSYEQYF

v_call: TRBV30
j_call: TRBJ2-1
d_call: .
clone_size: .
cdr3_nt: TGTGCCTGGAGTCCGAGGGCGCAGTATGGGCAGTTCTTC
cdr3_aa: CAWSPRAQYGQFF

v_call: TRBV29-1
j_call: TRBJ1-1
d_call: .
clone_size: .
cdr3_nt: TGCAGCGTTGAGCCTGGAGGCACTGAAGCTTTCTTT
cdr3_aa: CSVEPGGTEAFF

v_call: TRBV19
j_call: TRBJ2-2
d_call: TRBD2
clone_size: .
cdr3_nt: TGTGCCAGTAGTACAAGCGGGGGAGCCGGGGAGCTGTTTTTT
cdr3_aa: CASSTSGGAGELFF

v_call: TRBV28
j_call: TRBJ1-1
d_call: TRBD1
clone_size: .
cdr3_nt: TGTGCCAGCAGTTCACCGGGACAGGGTGGTGATGCTTTCTTT
cdr3_aa: CASSSPGQGGDAFF

v_call: TRBV6-1
j_call: TRBJ2-3
d_call: .
clone_size: .
cdr3_nt: TGTGCCAGCAGTGCCCAGGGCGCTAGCACAGATACGCAGTATTTT
cdr3_aa: CASSAQGASTDTQYF

v_call: TRBV10-3
j_call: TRBJ1-1
d_call: .
clone_size: .
cdr3_nt: TGTGCCACTCGTCCAGTGGGTAGCACTGAAGCTTTCTTT
cdr3_aa: CATRPVGSTEAFF

v_call: TRBV19
j_call: TRBJ1-2
d_call: .
clone_size: .
cdr3_nt: TGTGCCAGTAGTATAGCATGGTGGACCTATGGCTACACCTTC
cdr3_aa: CASSIAWWTYGYTF

v_call: TRBV7-8
j_call: TRBJ2-7
d_call: TRBD2
clone_size: few
cdr3_nt: TGTGCCAGCAGCTTCATCGCGGGACTAGCATACGAGCAGTACTTC
cdr3_aa: CASSFIAGLAYEQYF

v_call: TRBV7-2
j_call: TRBJ1-1
d_call: .
clone_size: few
cdr3_nt: TGTGCCAGCAGCTTCACCTCGGTAGGCGAAGCTTTCTTT
cdr3_aa: CASSFTSVGEAFF

v_call: TRBV10-3
j_call: TRBJ2-1
d_call: .
clone_size: .
cdr3_nt: TGTGCCATCAGTCAGGGTCCCGGGAGCGGTGAGCAGTTCTTC
cdr3_aa: CAISQGPGSGEQFF

v_call: TRBV29-1
j_call: TRBJ2-1
d_call: TRBD2
clone_size: .
cdr3_nt: TGCAGCGTACTGGGACTAGCTGGAAGGTCCTACAATGAGCAGTTCTTC
cdr3_aa: CSVLGLAGRSYNEQFF

v_call: TRBV10-1
j_call: TRBJ1-1
d_call: .
clone_size: few
cdr3_nt: TGCGCCAGCAGTGAGCGGAGGAGGGACACTGAAGCTTTCTTT
cdr3_aa: CASSERRRDTEAFF

v_call: TRBV25-1
j_call: TRBJ2-3
d_call: .
clone_size: few
cdr3_nt: TGTGCCAGCAGTGAACTTTCCGGCGGCACAGATACGCAGTATTTT
cdr3_aa: CASSELSGGTDTQYF

v_call: TRBV2
j_call: TRBJ2-7
d_call: TRBD1
clone_size: .
cdr3_nt: TGTGCCAGCAGGTCCTACAGGGGAGAGCAGTACTTC
cdr3_aa: CASRSYRGEQYF

v_call: TRBV30
j_call: TRBJ2-1
d_call: .
clone_size: .
cdr3_nt: TGTGCCTGGAGTTTGAGCGGCAATGAGCAGTTCTTC
cdr3_aa: CAWSLSGNEQFF

v_call: TRBV9
j_call: TRBJ1-1
d_call: TRBD1
clone_size: few
cdr3_nt: TGTGCCAGCAGCGTAGTGGTGACAGGGGGTAACACTGAAGCTTTCTTT
cdr3_aa: CASSVVVTGGNTEAFF

v_call: TRBV29-1
j_call: TRBJ2-7
d_call: TRBD1
clone_size: .
cdr3_nt: TGCAGCGTAGGGGACAGGGGGTACGAGCAGTACTTC
cdr3_aa: CSVGDRGYEQYF

v_call: TRBV30
j_call: TRBJ2-7
d_call: TRBD2
clone_size: few
cdr3_nt: TGTGCCTGGAAATTAGCGGGAGGGCTCTACGAGCAGTACTTC
cdr3_aa: CAWKLAGGLYEQYF

v_call: TRBV30
j_call: TRBJ1-5
d_call: .
clone_size: .
cdr3_nt: TGTGCCTGGAATACGGGAGGCAATCAGCCCCAGCATTTT
cdr3_aa: CAWNTGGNQPQHF

v_call: TRBV10-3
j_call: TRBJ2-6
d_call: TRBD1
clone_size: few
cdr3_nt: TGTGCCATCAGCGACAGGGGGTTCGGCGGGGCCAACGTCCTGACTTTC
cdr3_aa: CAISDRGFGGANVLTF

v_call: TRBV5-1
j_call: TRBJ2-1
d_call: TRBD2
clone_size: .
cdr3_nt: TGCGCCAGCGCCGCTAGCGGCTACAATGAGCAGTTCTTC
cdr3_aa: CASAASGYNEQFF

v_call: TRBV11-2
j_call: TRBJ1-1
d_call: .
clone_size: .
cdr3_nt: TGTGCCAGCAGCTCAACCACCGGAGGAGTGGCTTTCTTT
cdr3_aa: CASSSTTGGVAFF

v_call: TRBV29-1
j_call: TRBJ2-7
d_call: .
clone_size: .
cdr3_nt: TGCAGCGCCACCGGGCCTGCCTACGAGCAGTACTTC
cdr3_aa: CSATGPAYEQYF

v_call: TRBV25-1
j_call: TRBJ1-5
d_call: TRBD1
clone_size: few
cdr3_nt: TGTGCCAGCAGTGTGACGGGACAGAGCAATCAGCCCCAGCATTTT
cdr3_aa: CASSVTGQSNQPQHF

v_call: TRBV6-1
j_call: TRBJ1-5
d_call: TRBD1
clone_size: .
cdr3_nt: TGTGCCAGCAGGGTAGGACAGGGGGTGGAGCAGCCCCAGCATTTT
cdr3_aa: CASRVGQGVEQPQHF

v_call: TRBV7-9
j_call: TRBJ2-3
d_call: .
clone_size: .
cdr3_nt: TGTGCCAGCAGCCTGCCCTCCGGCCGGGTCACAGATACGCAGTATTTT
cdr3_aa: CASSLPSGRVTDTQYF

v_call: TRBV18
j_call: TRBJ2-7
d_call: TRBD2
clone_size: .
cdr3_nt: TGTGCCAGCTCACCGACTAGCTCCGGCTCCTACGAGCAGTACTTC
cdr3_aa: CASSPTSSGSYEQYF

v_call: TRBV20-1
j_call: TRBJ1-1
d_call: .
clone_size: .
cdr3_nt: TGCAGTGCTAGGGCCGACACTGAAGCTTTCTTT
cdr3_aa: CSARADTEAFF

v_call: TRBV4-2
j_call: TRBJ1-4
d_call: TRBD1
clone_size: few
cdr3_nt: TGTGCCAGCAGCCAGAGGGGGACAGGGGGCACAGGGACTAATGAAAAACTGTTTTTT
cdr3_aa: CASSQRGTGGTGTNEKLFF

v_call: TRBV29-1
j_call: TRBJ2-1
d_call: TRBD2
clone_size: few
cdr3_nt: TGCAGCGTTGAGTTCGCGGGAGGGCTCCTCCGGCGTGAGCAGTTCTTC
cdr3_aa: CSVEFAGGLLRREQFF

v_call: TRBV27
j_call: TRBJ2-5
d_call: .
clone_size: .
cdr3_nt: TGTGCCAGCAGTGAGGGGGTTGAGGCGGAGACCCAGTACTTC
cdr3_aa: CASSEGVEAETQYF

v_call: TRBV13
j_call: TRBJ2-7
d_call: .
clone_size: few
cdr3_nt: TGTGCCAGCAGCTTAGTGGGGGGCTACGAGCAGTACTTC
cdr3_aa: CASSLVGGYEQYF

v_call: TRBV4-2
j_call: TRBJ2-1
d_call: .
clone_size: .
cdr3_nt: TGTGCCAGCAGCCAAGAAATCGGGACTTCGAGCTCCTACAATGAGCAGTTCTTC
cdr3_aa: CASSQEIGTSSSYNEQFF

v_call: TRBV4-1
j_call: TRBJ1-2
d_call: .
clone_size: .
cdr3_nt: TGCGCCAGCAGCGCAACGTGGGTAGACTATGGCTACACCTTC
cdr3_aa: CASSATWVDYGYTF

v_call: TRBV9
j_call: TRBJ2-1
d_call: TRBD2
clone_size: .
cdr3_nt: TGTGCCAGCAGCGTAGGTCTAGCGGGGAGGGTCAATGAGCAGTTCTTC
cdr3_aa: CASSVGLAGRVNEQFF

v_call: TRBV18
j_call: TRBJ1-5
d_call: .
clone_size: few
cdr3_nt: TGTGCCAGCTCACCACGGGCGGATCGGAATCAGCCCCAGCATTTT
cdr3_aa: CASSPRADRNQPQHF

v_call: TRBV5-4
j_call: TRBJ2-7
d_call: TRBD1
clone_size: .
cdr3_nt: TGTGCCAGCAGCCCCGGACAGGGTGTGTACGAGCAGTACTTC
cdr3_aa: CASSPGQGVYEQYF

v_call: TRBV5-6
j_call: TRBJ2-5
d_call: .
clone_size: .
cdr3_nt: TGTGCCAGCAGCTCGATAGGCCGTGGGGAGACCCAGTACTTC
cdr3_aa: CASSSIGRGETQYF

v_call: TRBV14
j_call: TRBJ1-2
d_call: .
clone_size: .
cdr3_nt: TGTGCCAGCAGCCACCTAATAAAGGGGAACGGCTACACCTTC
cdr3_aa: CASSHLIKGNGYTF

v_call: TRBV6-7
j_call: TRBJ2-4
d_call: TRBD1
clone_size: few
cdr3_nt: TGTGCCAGCAATCCGACAGGGGGAAACATTCAGTACTTC
cdr3_aa: CASNPTGGNIQYF

v_call: TRBV29-1
j_call: TRBJ2-5
d_call: .
clone_size: .
cdr3_nt: TGCAGCGTTGATCGGGACTTTCAAGAGACCCAGTACTTC
cdr3_aa: CSVDRDFQETQYF

v_call: TRBV29-1
j_call: TRBJ2-7
d_call: TRBD1
clone_size: .
cdr3_nt: TGCAGCGTTCTTAGACGACAGGGGAGGACCTACGAGCAGTACTTC
cdr3_aa: CSVLRRQGRTYEQYF

v_call: TRBV28
j_call: TRBJ2-1
d_call: .
clone_size: .
cdr3_nt: TGTGCCAGCAGCAATAGACACAATGAGCAGTTCTTC
cdr3_aa: CASSNRHNEQFF

v_call: TRBV30
j_call: TRBJ2-7
d_call: .
clone_size: .
cdr3_nt: TGTGCCTGGAGTCGGCTAGCTTTCACCTCCTACGAGCAGTACTTC
cdr3_aa: CAWSRLAFTSYEQYF